These 8 T cell receptor beta chains were sequenced from one sample in a study of T cells in Graves' hyperthyroidism and ophthalmopathy. It was RNA transcripts that yielded the amplified TCR beta CDR3 regions. HTBI primers were employed in a first-round RT-PCR of the TCR CDR3. One entry per CDR3 protein, called by TCRdb with MiXCR from the multiplex PCR reads. The sample includes fewer than 900,000 distinct CDR3 sequences, roughly 15% of them seen just once. The sequencing input was blood. Receptors originate from a man aged 18-30 years with Graves' hyperthyroidism.

The CDR3 nucleotides are TGTGCCAGCAGCTTCCGACAGTGGGGCTACAATGAGCAGTTCTTC. The encoded protein is CASSFRQWGYNEQFF. The genes are TRBV7-2 and TRBJ2-1; D is perhaps TRBD1 (5 bases). Germline V CDR1 and CDR2: SGHTA, FQGNSA. This CDR3 has 15 residues. The germline V and J ends were trimmed by 3 bases and 3 bases, with 12 bases remaining between them.

This clonotype was counted only a few times. The J gene is TRBJ1-2, the V gene TRBV18; no firm D call. CDR1 and CDR2 (germline): KGHSH, LQKENI. CDR3 size: 14 residues. The V end lost 3 bases, the J end lost 8 bases, and 16 bases lay between the germline ends. CDR3 sequence reads: CASSPRIGSDGYTF. CDR3 nucleotides: TGTGCCAGCTCACCCCGGATCGGCTCAGACGGCTACACCTTC. Based on the CDR3 plus reference TRBV18 and TRBJ1-2, the full variable domain is NAGVMQNPRHLVRRRGQEARLRCSPMKGHSHVYWYRQLPEEGLKFMVYLQKENIIDESGMPKERFSAEFPKEGPSILRIQQVVRGDSAAYFCASSPRIGSDGYTFGSGTRLTVV.

The V and J genes are TRBV6-1 and TRBJ1-1; 7 bases are a match to TRBD1. Germline CDR1 MNHNS, CDR2 SASEGT. The V gene end was trimmed by 7 bases and the J gene end by 3 bases; junction bases not matched to a gene: 8. The CDR3 loop spans 14 amino acids. The CDR3 here is CASIPDRADTEAFF. DNA for the CDR3: TGTGCCAGCATTCCAGACAGGGCGGACACTGAAGCTTTCTTT.

The gene calls are TRBV29-1 and TRBJ1-1, with a possible D match to TRBD1 (5 bases). Trimming pared 7 bases from V and 1 base from J, leaving 13 bases between. The germline V gene has CDR1 SQVTM and CDR2 ANQGSEA. The CDR3 is 13 residues long. DNA of the CDR3: TGCAGCGCCCTCCGGGGGGGGAACACTGAAGCTTTCTTT. Its protein is CSALRGGNTEAFF.

The V call is TRBV7-2, the J call TRBJ1-5; D is unclear. The DNA end is a closer match to TRBJ2-3, so the J assignment may be wrong. Germline CDR1 SGHTA, CDR2 FQGNSA. The CDR3 has 14 amino acids. The CDR3: CASSPRRGNQPQYF. DNA of the CDR3: TGTGCCAGCAGCCCCCGCAGAGGCAATCAGCCCCAGTATTTT.

This clonotype has at least ten counts. V is TRBV7-8 and J is TRBJ2-2; D uncertain. The length of the CDR3 is 11 residues. Germline values: CDR1 SGHVS, CDR2 FQNEAQ. With 4 bases removed from V and 8 bases from J, the gap between germline ends came to 5 bases. This CDR3 is CASSSYGELFF. CDR3 sequence (DNA): TGTGCCAGCAGCTCGTATGGGGAGCTGTTTTTT.

This clonotype has a count of ten or more. The chain is built from TRBV28 and TRBJ2-3; 10 nucleotides line up with TRBD2. The CDR3 consists of 13 residues. Germline V lookup: CDR1 MDHEN, CDR2 SYDVKM. Losses at the gene ends were 7 bases for V and 5 bases for J; bases not matched to a gene: 3. The DNA of the CDR3 is TGTGCCAGCACCGGACTAGCGGAAGATACGCAGTATTTT. It encodes CASTGLAEDTQYF.

In this sample, this clonotype turned up many times. The chain is built from TRBV7-9 and TRBJ2-7; 11 bases are a match to TRBD2. CDR1 is SEHNR, CDR2 FQNEAQ, per germline (reference sequence). The CDR3 is made up of 14 amino acids. J lost 4 bases, V lost 6 bases, and 5 bases had no gene match. Here the CDR3 reads CASSSGTSGYEQYF. The CDR3 nucleotides are TGTGCCAGCAGTTCCGGGACTAGCGGTTACGAGCAGTACTTC.